Here is one T cell receptor beta chain with its context. Its specificity is not known. These data come from a study of CD8+ T cells in alopecia areata. Alopecia areata patients provided lesional scalp punch biopsies and peripheral blood, both collected for the study. CDR1 is MGHRA and CDR2 is YSYEKL in the germline V gene. The CDR3 is 16 residues long. V lost 0 bases and J lost 0; bases outside the gene matches: 3. General study findings and limits: Patients showed less clear TCR sequence sharing than mice, possibly partly because of HLA diversity. Normal scalp showed lower clonality than lesional scalp, especially alopecia totalis/universalis.

As the sequencing template, cDNA was produced by extracting RNA and reverse transcribing it. Measured with immunoSEQ multiplex PCR; TCRdb has only the in-frame clones, and not every one. Of approximately 130,000 clones listed, 47% are singletons. This chain links TRBV4-1 with TRBJ2-7, with 9 bases that match TRBD1. This receptor was identified in a human donor with alopecia areata. The sequencing input was NKG2D-low CD8+ T cells sorted from blood. CDR3 sequence (DNA): TGCGCCAGCAGCCAAGATCTGGGACAGGGCTCCTACGAGCAGTACTTC. Translation gives CASSQDLGQGSYEQYF.